This entry lists 31 T cell receptor beta chains sequenced from one sample in a study of T cells in lung cancer brain metastases. Produced via immunoSEQ multiplex PCR; TCRdb's table is partial and in-frame only. The table records about 4,200 clones, roughly 90% of them present only once. Sequenced sample: tumor tissue from the primary lung tumor. These receptors originate from a man in his sixties with non-small cell lung cancer.

This clone was detected only once. V is TRBV28 and J is TRBJ2-7, with D tentatively TRBD2 (6 bases). V was shortened by 5 bases and J by 5 bases, with 13 bases between the two germline ends. This CDR3 contains 13 residues. Germline V CDR1 and CDR2: MDHEN, SYDVKM. The CDR3 here is CASSMSGFNEQYF. CDR3 coding DNA: TGTGCCAGCAGTATGAGCGGGTTCAACGAGCAGTACTTC.

This chain uses TRBV5-4 with TRBJ2-7; D is perhaps TRBD1 (6 bases). The CDR3 has 13 amino acids. The V and J ends lost 4 bases and 6 bases respectively, with 14 bases between them. CDR1 and CDR2 from the germline V gene are SGHNT and YYREEE (reference sequence). CDR3 sequence: CASSNGPQGEQYF. In DNA, the CDR3 is TGTGCCAGCAGCAACGGGCCACAGGGCGAGCAGTACTTC.

The CDR3 loop reads CASSRDRDEKLFF. As DNA, the CDR3 is TGTGCCAGCAGCAGGGACAGGGATGAAAAACTGTTTTTT. V gene TRBV7-2 combines with J gene TRBJ1-4, with 9 bases fitting TRBD1. The V and J ends lost 5 bases and 6 bases, in that order; junction bases with no gene match: 1. The CDR3 is 13 amino acids. Per germline, CDR1 SGHTA and CDR2 FQGNSA.

The chain couples TRBV2 to TRBJ2-5; 11 bases match TRBD1. This CDR3 comprises 12 residues. V dropped 8 bases and J dropped 10; count of bases not matched to a gene: 6. Per germline, CDR1 SNHLY and CDR2 FYNNEI. The CDR3 region is CASLGQGVVQYF. In nucleotides, the CDR3 is TGTGCCAGCCTGGGACAGGGGGTCGTCCAGTACTTC. The full variable domain, completed using reference TRBV2 and TRBJ2-5, is EPEVTQTPSHQVTQMGQEVILRCVPISNHLYFYWYRQILGQKVEFLVSFYNNEISEKSEIFDDQFSVERPDGSNFTLKIRSTKLEDSAMYFCASLGQGVVQYFGPGTRLLVL.

The CDR3 reads CASSVGTRQETQYF. The CDR3 DNA reads TGTGCCAGCAGCGTAGGAACGCGACAGGAGACCCAGTACTTC. This sequence joins TRBV9 and TRBJ2-5, with D perhaps TRBD1 (5 bases). Germline V gene data show CDR1 as SGDLS and CDR2 as YYNGEE. V shed 0 bases and J shed 5 bases, with 11 bases lying between them. This CDR3 region has 14 residues.

The V call is TRBV6-5, the J call TRBJ1-1; 10 bases are shared with TRBD1. This CDR3 contains 13 residues. Germline CDR1 MNHEY, CDR2 SVGAGI. Trimming cost V 6 bases and J 4 bases; bases outside gene matches: 2. The CDR3 DNA sequence: TGTGCCAGCAGAGGGACAGGGGCCACTGAAGCTTTCTTT. Translating it yields CASRGTGATEAFF.

The V and J genes are TRBV4-3 and TRBJ2-7; the match to TRBD2 covers 9 bases. The CDR3 extends over 16 amino acids. With V trimmed by 2 bases and J by 2 bases, 7 bases remained unmatched. CDR1 is LGHNA and CDR2 is YSLEER in the germline V gene. The CDR3 region has the DNA TGCGCCAGCAGCCAATCCGCTAGCGGGGAAACCTACGAGCAGTACTTC. It yields the protein CASSQSASGETYEQYF.

The chain combines TRBV4-2 with TRBJ1-4; a weak D match, TRBD1 (5 bases). V lost 3 bases and J 5 bases, leaving 16 bases between the germline ends. Per germline, CDR1 LGHNA and CDR2 YNFKEQ. This CDR3 comprises 16 residues. The CDR3 bases are TGTGCCAGCAGCCAGCCCAGGGTTGAGGGGAATGAAAAACTGTTTTTT. Translating it yields CASSQPRVEGNEKLFF.

This chain links TRBV5-1 with TRBJ2-3; no clear D gene. This CDR3 has 16 residues. Germline CDR1 SGHRS, CDR2 YFSETQ. Trimming pared 0 bases from V and 3 bases from J, leaving 14 bases between. The DNA for the CDR3 is TGCGCCAGCAGCTTGGGGCAGGAGCAAGGGACAGATACGCAGTATTTT. Translation gives CASSLGQEQGTDTQYF.

This chain links TRBV5-1 with TRBJ2-2; D may be TRBD1 (5 bases). The germline V and J ends were trimmed by 0 bases and 6 bases, with 9 bases remaining between them. CDR3 length: 14 residues. Germline CDR1 is SGHRS and CDR2 is YFSETQ. The CDR3 bases are TGCGCCAGCAGCTTGGGGCAGGGTGCCGGGGAGCTGTTTTTT. It specifies CASSLGQGAGELFF.

The V and J genes are TRBV14 and TRBJ2-5, with D maybe TRBD1 (6 bases). V was trimmed by 5 bases and J by 9 bases, leaving 22 bases between them. Germline CDR1 reads SGHDN; CDR2 reads FVKESK. The CDR3 sequence is 15 residues long. The CDR3 DNA follows: TGTGCCAGCAGCGCCGGACAGTCGTGGGAGATGGCCCAGTACTTC. Protein product: CASSAGQSWEMAQYF.

This sequence joins TRBV19 and TRBJ2-5; TRBD2 agrees at 7 bases. Germline V CDR1 and CDR2: LNHDA, SQIVND (reference sequence). V shed 10 bases and J 5 bases; nucleotides not matched to a gene: 10. CDR3 length: 13 residues. In DNA, the CDR3 is TGTGCCACTAGGCGGGGGTCCGGGGAGACCCAGTACTTC. Translating it yields CATRRGSGETQYF.

The V gene is TRBV7-9, the J gene TRBJ2-1; TRBD2 matches 10 bases. The CDR3 is 18 amino acids. Germline V gene data show CDR1 as SEHNR and CDR2 as FQNEAQ (reference sequence). CDR3 in amino acids: CAAKSLAGEGDSYNEQFF. In DNA, the CDR3 is TGTGCGGCGAAGAGTCTAGCGGGAGAAGGGGACTCCTACAATGAGCAGTTCTTC.

Concerning this clone: A junction end diverges from the germline sequence, so it may reflect a read error. The identical CDR3 is also encoded by other nucleotide sequences in the sample. The chain links TRBV2 to TRBJ1-1, with D unresolved. The CDR3 runs 17 residues. From germline, CDR1 is SNHLY and CDR2 FYNNEI. The CDR3: CASSEAPLSRMNTEAFF. DNA for the CDR3: TGTGCCAGCAGTGAAGCGCCCTTGTCCAGGATGAACACTGAAGCTTTTTTT.

The V gene is TRBV9, the J gene TRBJ2-2, with D possibly matching TRBD2 (6 bases). In germline, CDR1 is SGDLS, CDR2 YYNGEE. The CDR3 has 16 amino acids. V lost 4 bases to trimming and J lost 4 bases, with 17 bases between them. This CDR3 reads CASSPRGSGTTGELFF. DNA of the CDR3: TGTGCCAGCAGCCCCCGGGGTAGCGGTACCACCGGGGAGCTGTTTTTT.

The rearrangement links TRBV2 to TRBJ2-2, with 10 bases aligning to TRBD2. Per the germline V gene, CDR1 is SNHLY and CDR2 is FYNNEI. This CDR3 is built from 19 residues. J lost 1 base, V lost 0 bases, and 8 bases had no gene match. CDR3 loop: CASSEAQFSGGMNTGELFF. In nucleotides, the CDR3 is TGTGCCAGCAGTGAAGCGCAATTTAGCGGGGGGATGAACACCGGGGAGCTGTTTTTT.

To note about this clone: Other DNA sequences in the sample encode the same CDR3. The chain combines TRBV6-6 with TRBJ1-5; 7 bases map to TRBD1. Germline-derived CDR1 and CDR2 are MNHNY and SVGAGI (reference sequence). V shed 9 bases and J 0 bases; nucleotides not matched to a gene: 8. CDR3 length equals 15 residues. Written as DNA, the CDR3 is TGTGCCAGTAGTCCTGGGACAGATAGCAATCAGCCCCAGCATTTT. Its protein product is CASSPGTDSNQPQHF.

This clone was recorded only once. The V gene is TRBV30, the J gene TRBJ2-4, with a possible D match to TRBD2 (6 bases). V lost 2 bases and J 7 bases, leaving 9 bases between the germline ends. The germline gives CDR1 GTSNPN, CDR2 SVGIG (reference sequence). CDR3 length: 12 amino acids. The chain's CDR3 is CAWSSGTNIQYF. DNA for the CDR3: TGTGCCTGGAGTTCCGGGACTAACATTCAGTACTTC.

The V call is TRBV4-1, the J call TRBJ1-6, with 8 bases matching TRBD1. V lost 4 bases, J lost 7 bases, and 9 bases stayed unmatched. CDR1 and CDR2 from the germline V gene are MGHRA and YSYEKL. The CDR3 is 16 residues long. CDR3 nucleotide sequence: TGCGCCAGCAGCCGACCCCCAGGACAGGGCAATTCACCCCTCCACTTT. Amino acid sequence: CASSRPPGQGNSPLHF.

The chain has TRBV11-3 and TRBJ2-2; 8 bases line up with TRBD2. CDR3 size: 16 residues. Germline values: CDR1 SGHNT, CDR2 YENEEA. J was trimmed by 1 base and V by 5 bases; bases with no gene match: 6. CDR3 amino acids: CASSETSGRNTGELFF. For the CDR3, the DNA is TGTGCCAGCAGCGAAACTAGCGGTAGGAACACCGGGGAGCTGTTTTTT. The complete variable domain, with remaining parts taken from reference TRBV11-3 and TRBJ2-2, reads EAGVVQSPRYKIIEKKQPVAFWCNPISGHNTLYWYLQNLGQGPELLIRYENEEAVDDSQLPKDRFSAERLKGVDSTLKIQPAELGDSAVYLCASSETSGRNTGELFFGEGSRLTVL.

V and J are TRBV29-1 and TRBJ1-2; no firm D call. The CDR3 spans 12 residues. V lost 3 bases, J lost 2 bases, and 7 bases lay in between. Germline values: CDR1 SQVTM, CDR2 ANQGSEA. This CDR3 is CSVDGKNYGYTF. DNA for the CDR3: TGCAGCGTTGACGGAAAGAACTATGGCTACACCTTC.

The table lists this clone with a count of one. At one end the junction does not follow the germline gene, possibly because of a read error. This sequence joins TRBV7-2 and TRBJ1-6; D call uncertain. Germline CDR1 SGHTA, CDR2 FQGNSA. The CDR3 spans 12 residues. The CDR3: CVSSLEYSPLHF. In nucleotides, the CDR3 is TGTGTCAGCAGCCTTGAATATTCACCCCTCCACTTT.

With regard to this clone: Different DNA sequences within this sample yield the same CDR3. This chain links TRBV5-1 with TRBJ1-5; D possibly corresponds to TRBD1 (5 bases). Per germline, CDR1 SGHRS and CDR2 YFSETQ. CDR3 length equals 14 residues. The V and J ends lost 0 bases and 6 bases respectively, with 10 bases between them. CDR3 sequence: CASSLDGTRQPQHF. The DNA for the CDR3 is TGCGCCAGCAGCTTGGACGGGACGCGTCAGCCCCAGCATTTT.

The CDR3 DNA sequence: TGCAGCGTTGCAAACCCTGAAGCTTTCTTT. As protein: CSVANPEAFF. The J gene is TRBJ1-1, the V gene TRBV29-1; D is unclear. The CDR3 is made up of 10 amino acids. CDR1 is SQVTM and CDR2 is ANQGSEA in the germline V gene. Trimming took 4 bases from V and 6 from J, leaving 6 bases between them.

This chain connects TRBV18 to TRBJ1-3; 9 nucleotides align to TRBD1. The germline gives CDR1 KGHSH, CDR2 LQKENI. This CDR3 has 17 amino acids. The V gene end was trimmed by 0 bases and the J gene end by 3 bases; junction bases not matched to a gene: 6. CDR3 loop: CASSPPAQGAFGNTIYF. In DNA form, the CDR3 reads TGTGCCAGCTCACCACCGGCACAGGGGGCGTTTGGAAACACCATATATTTT.

The chain couples TRBV5-1 to TRBJ2-2; 10 bases match TRBD2. Trimming cost V 5 bases and J 4 bases; bases outside gene matches: 5. This CDR3 region has 15 residues. Germline loops: CDR1 SGHRS, CDR2 YFSETQ. CDR3 bases: TGCGCCAGCAGGTCTACTAGCGGGGTCACCGGGGAGCTGTTTTTT. This encodes CASRSTSGVTGELFF.

The gene calls are TRBV9 and TRBJ1-1; D is uncertain. The CDR3 sequence is 14 residues long. V was pared by 3 bases and J by 1 base, with 10 bases between. The germline gives CDR1 SGDLS, CDR2 YYNGEE. CDR3 sequence reads: CASSALTPNTEAFF. As DNA, the CDR3 is TGTGCCAGCAGCGCTCTGACTCCGAACACTGAAGCTTTCTTT.

The chain couples TRBV5-1 to TRBJ2-7, with D maybe TRBD1 (5 bases). V was clipped by 2 bases and J by 4 bases, with 10 bases between them. The CDR3 is 13 amino acids. Germline CDR1 reads SGHRS; CDR2 reads YFSETQ. The CDR3 region has the DNA TGCGCCAGCAGCTTCCAGGGAAGTTACGAGCAGTACTTC. Its translation: CASSFQGSYEQYF. Supplemented by reference TRBV5-1 and TRBJ2-7, the full variable domain reads KAGVTQTPRYLIKTRGQQVTLSCSPISGHRSVSWYQQTPGQGLQFLFEYFSETQRNKGNFPGRFSGRQFSNSRSEMNVSTLELGDSALYLCASSFQGSYEQYFGPGTRLTVT.

The chain joins TRBV16 to TRBJ2-6, with D possibly TRBD1 on 5 matching bases. The CDR3 has 16 amino acids. Germline-derived CDR1 and CDR2 are KGHSY and FQNENV. V gave up 4 bases and J gave up 0 bases, with 10 bases separating them. The CDR3 reads CASSPLDSSGANVLTF. CDR3 nucleotide sequence: TGTGCCAGCAGCCCTCTTGACAGCTCTGGGGCCAACGTCCTGACTTTC.

This chain links TRBV18 with TRBJ2-1; 10 bases map to TRBD1. The CDR3 has 15 residues. With V trimmed by 7 bases and J by 8 bases, 11 bases remained unmatched. Germline V CDR1 and CDR2: KGHSH, LQKENI. CDR3 sequence reads: CASFRDRGNRDEQFF. The CDR3 nucleotides are TGTGCCAGCTTCCGGGACAGGGGTAATCGTGATGAGCAGTTCTTC.

The gene calls are TRBV11-3 and TRBJ1-1, with D possibly matching TRBD1 (6 bases). Trimming shortened V by 4 bases and J by 11 bases, and 11 bases separated the two germline ends. CDR1 and CDR2 from the germline V gene are SGHNT and YENEEA. The CDR3 spans 11 residues. CDR3 sequence reads: CASSWEGGAFF. Written as DNA, the CDR3 is TGTGCCAGCAGCTGGGAGGGGGGGGCTTTCTTT.